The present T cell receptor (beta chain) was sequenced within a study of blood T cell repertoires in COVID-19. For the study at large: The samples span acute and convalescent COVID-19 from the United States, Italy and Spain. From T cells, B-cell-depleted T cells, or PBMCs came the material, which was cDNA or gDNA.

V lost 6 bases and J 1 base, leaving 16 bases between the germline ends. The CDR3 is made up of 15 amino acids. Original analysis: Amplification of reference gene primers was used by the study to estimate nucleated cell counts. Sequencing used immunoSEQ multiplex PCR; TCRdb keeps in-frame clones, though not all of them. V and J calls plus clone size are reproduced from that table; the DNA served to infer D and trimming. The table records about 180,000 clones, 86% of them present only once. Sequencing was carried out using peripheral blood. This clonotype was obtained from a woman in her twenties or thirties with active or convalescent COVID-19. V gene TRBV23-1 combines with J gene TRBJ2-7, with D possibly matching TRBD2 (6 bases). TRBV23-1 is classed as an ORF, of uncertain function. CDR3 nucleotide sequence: TGCGCCAGCAGCGGGGACTGGAGCTTGTCCTACGAGCAGTACTTC. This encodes CASSGDWSLSYEQYF.